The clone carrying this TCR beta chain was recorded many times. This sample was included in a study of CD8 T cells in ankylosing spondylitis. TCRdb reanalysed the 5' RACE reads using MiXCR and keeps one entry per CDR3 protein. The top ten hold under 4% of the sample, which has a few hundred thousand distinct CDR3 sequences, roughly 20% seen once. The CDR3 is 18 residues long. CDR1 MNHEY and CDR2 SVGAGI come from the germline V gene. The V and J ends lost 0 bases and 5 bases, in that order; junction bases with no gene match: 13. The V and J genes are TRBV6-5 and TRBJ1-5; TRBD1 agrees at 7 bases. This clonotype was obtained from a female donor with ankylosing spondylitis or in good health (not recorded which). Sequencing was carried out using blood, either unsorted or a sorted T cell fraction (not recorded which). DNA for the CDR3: TGTGCCAGCAGTTACTCGGCTGCCGGGACAGTCGGGTATCAGCCCCAGCATTTT. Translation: CASSYSAAGTVGYQPQHF.